The sequence of this TCR beta chain was determined in a study of T cell responses to AZD1222 COVID-19 vaccine. V was pared by 3 bases and J by 0 bases, with 12 bases between. CDR1 MDHEN and CDR2 SYDVKM come from the germline V gene. The CDR3 runs 16 residues. Method: immunoSEQ multiplex PCR; TCRdb's copy keeps in-frame clones and lacks some. The repertoire consists of about 140,000 clones, with more than 90% occurring once and the leading ten covering around 5.1%. The TCR comes from an adult in good health. The rearrangement joins TRBV28 to TRBJ1-5; D gene ambiguous. Sequencing used peripheral blood, obtained on day 0 of AZD1222 vaccination. The chain's CDR3 is CASSFPRVVSNQPQHF. The CDR3 DNA reads as TGTGCCAGCAGTTTTCCGAGGGTAGTTAGCAATCAGCCCCAGCATTTT.